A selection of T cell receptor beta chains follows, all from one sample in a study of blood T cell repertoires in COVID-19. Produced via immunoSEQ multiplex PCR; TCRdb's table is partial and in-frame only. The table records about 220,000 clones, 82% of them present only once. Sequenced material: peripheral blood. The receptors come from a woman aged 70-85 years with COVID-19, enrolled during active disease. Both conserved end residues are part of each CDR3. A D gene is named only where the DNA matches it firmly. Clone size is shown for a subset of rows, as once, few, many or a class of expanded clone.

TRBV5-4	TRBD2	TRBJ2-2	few	TGTGCCAGCAGCTTGGCCGGACTAGCGGGGCACACCGGGGAGCTGTTTTTT	CASSLAGLAGHTGELFF
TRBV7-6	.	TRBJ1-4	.	TGTGCCAGCAGCTTATCACAGAATAATGAAAAACTGTTTTTT	CASSLSQNNEKLFF
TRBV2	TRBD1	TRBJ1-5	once	TGTGCCAGCAGTGAGTTGGGACAGAACAATCAGCCCCAGCATTTT	CASSELGQNNQPQHF
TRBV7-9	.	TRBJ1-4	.	TGTGCCAGCAGCTTTAATAATGAAAAACTGTTTTTT	CASSFNNEKLFF
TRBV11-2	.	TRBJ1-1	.	TGTGCCAGCAGCTTAGAACGACAGATCGCAGAAGCTTTCTTT	CASSLERQIAEAFF
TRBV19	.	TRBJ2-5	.	TGTGCCAGTAGTATCCCGACAGGTGCTCAAGAGACCCAGTACTTC	CASSIPTGAQETQYF
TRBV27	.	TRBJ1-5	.	TGTGCCAGCAGTTTAAACGGGAATCAGCCCCAGCATTTT	CASSLNGNQPQHF
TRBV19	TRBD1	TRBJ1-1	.	TGTGCCAGTATCCCGACAGGGAAGGGCTTTAACACTGAAGCTTTCTTT	CASIPTGKGFNTEAFF
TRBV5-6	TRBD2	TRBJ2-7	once	TGTGCCAGCAGCCCCGGGGGGGGTCAAGAGCAGTACTTC	CASSPGGGQEQYF
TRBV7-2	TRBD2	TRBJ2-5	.	TGTGCCAGCAGCTGGGGACTAGCGGGAGGAGAGACCCAGTACTTC	CASSWGLAGGETQYF
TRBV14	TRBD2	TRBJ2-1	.	TGTGCCAGCAGCCAAGAAGCGGGAGGGTACAATGAGCAGTTCTTC	CASSQEAGGYNEQFF
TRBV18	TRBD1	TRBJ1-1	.	TGTGCCAGCTCACTTACAGGGGTCGAGACTGAAGCTTTCTTT	CASSLTGVETEAFF
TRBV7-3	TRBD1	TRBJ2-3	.	TGTGCCAGCAGCCGGACAGGGAGCAAAGATACGCAGTATTTT	CASSRTGSKDTQYF
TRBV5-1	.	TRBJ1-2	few	TGCGCCAGCAGCACAACCGGGACTACTAACTATGGCTACACCTTC	CASSTTGTTNYGYTF
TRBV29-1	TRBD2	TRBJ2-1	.	TGCAGCGTTGAAGATCTCGGTAGCGGGGGGTCCTACAATGAGCAGTTCTTC	CSVEDLGSGGSYNEQFF
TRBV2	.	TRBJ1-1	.	TGTGCCAGCAACCTACAGGGATCTGAAGCTTTCTTT	CASNLQGSEAFF
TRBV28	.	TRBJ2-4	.	TGTGCCAGCAGCCCGAGCCGCTTTTTAGCCAAAAACATTCAGTACTTC	CASSPSRFLAKNIQYF
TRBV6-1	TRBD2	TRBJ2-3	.	TGTGCCAGCAGTGATTTTAGCGGGAGGCCCCCTACGCAGTATTTT	CASSDFSGRPPTQYF
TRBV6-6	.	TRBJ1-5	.	TGTGCCAGCAGTTACGAGGGACAAGCTCAGCCCCAGCATTTT	CASSYEGQAQPQHF
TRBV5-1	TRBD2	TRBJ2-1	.	TGCGCCAGCAGCTTAGTACTAGCGGGAGTCAATGAGCAGTTCTTC	CASSLVLAGVNEQFF
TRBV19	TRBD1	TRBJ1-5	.	TGTGCCAGTCATAAACCGCCGGGACAGGGCGATCAGCCCCAGCATTTT	CASHKPPGQGDQPQHF
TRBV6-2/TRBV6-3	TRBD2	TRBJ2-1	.	TGTGCCAGCAGCCCTCGAACTAGCGGGGCGAGATCCTACAATGAGCAGTTCTTC	CASSPRTSGARSYNEQFF
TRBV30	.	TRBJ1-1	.	TGTGCCTGGAGCGCCGGAGGTGAAGCTTTCTTT	CAWSAGGEAFF
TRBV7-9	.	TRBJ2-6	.	TGTGCCAGCAGCCCCCAGGGGGCGGGGGCTGGGGCCAACGTCCTGACTTTC	CASSPQGAGAGANVLTF
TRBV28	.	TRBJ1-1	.	TGTGCCAGCAGAGTGAGTAACACTGAAGCTTTCTTT	CASRVSNTEAFF
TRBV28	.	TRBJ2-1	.	TGTGCCAGCAGCCCCCCCGGGAGTCTAAATGAGCAGTTCTTC	CASSPPGSLNEQFF
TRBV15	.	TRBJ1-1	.	TGTGCCACCAGCAGAGATATAACTGAAGCTTTCTTT	CATSRDITEAFF
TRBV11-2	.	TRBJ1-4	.	TGTGCCAGCAGCTTGCGGGGAGCATCAACTAATGAAAAACTGTTTTTT	CASSLRGASTNEKLFF
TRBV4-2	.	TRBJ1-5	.	TGTGCCAGCAGCCAAGGGGGCCAACAGCCCCAGCATTTT	CASSQGGQQPQHF
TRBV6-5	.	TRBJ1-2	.	TGTGCCAGCAACGGTGAATCGGGCTACACCTTC	CASNGESGYTF
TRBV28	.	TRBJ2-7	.	TGTGCCAGCATCTCGACCGGACAGACCTACGAGCAGTACTTC	CASISTGQTYEQYF
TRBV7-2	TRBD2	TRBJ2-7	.	TGTGCCAGCAGCCCCCGGGGCAGGGCAGGGACTAGCGGATCCTACGAGCAGTACTTC	CASSPRGRAGTSGSYEQYF
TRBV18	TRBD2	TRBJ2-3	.	TGTGCCAGCTCACTCGGACTAGCAGATACGCAGTATTTT	CASSLGLADTQYF
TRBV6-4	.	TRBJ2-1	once	TGTGCCAGCTCGGCGCGGGAAAGTATCGGGGATGAGCAGTTCTTC	CASSARESIGDEQFF
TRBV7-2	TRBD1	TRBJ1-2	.	TGTGCCAGCAGTCACACAGGGGAATCGGACTACACCTTC	CASSHTGESDYTF
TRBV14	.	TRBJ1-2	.	TGTGCCAGCAGCCTAACGTCAACAGGGCTCGACGATGGCTACACCTTC	CASSLTSTGLDDGYTF
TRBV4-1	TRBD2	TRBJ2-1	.	TGCGCCAGCAGCCTGCTAGCGGGAGATAGTTATGAGCAGTTCTTC	CASSLLAGDSYEQFF
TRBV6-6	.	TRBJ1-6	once	TGTGCCAGCAGTCCCCGACAGACCTATGATTCACCCCTCCACTTT	CASSPRQTYDSPLHF
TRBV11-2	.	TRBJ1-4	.	TGTGCCAGCAGCTTAATTGGCAGATCTAATGAAAAACTGTTTTTT	CASSLIGRSNEKLFF
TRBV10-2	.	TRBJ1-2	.	TGCGCCAGCAGTGAGTCGAGAGGGGGCTATGGCTACACCTTC	CASSESRGGYGYTF
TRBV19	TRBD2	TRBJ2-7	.	TGTGCCAGTAGTTTACAGGGACTAGCGGATTCCTACGAGCAGTACTTC	CASSLQGLADSYEQYF
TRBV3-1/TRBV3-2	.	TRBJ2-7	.	TGTGCCAGCAGCCAAACAGGGACCGCCCGCGAGCAGTACTTC	CASSQTGTAREQYF
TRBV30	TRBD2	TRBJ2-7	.	TGTGCCTGGAGTTCGACTAGCGGGAAACCCTACGAGCAGTACTTC	CAWSSTSGKPYEQYF
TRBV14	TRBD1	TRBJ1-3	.	TGTGCCAGCAGCCAGATGGGACAGGGCAAGAGAAACACCATATATTTT	CASSQMGQGKRNTIYF
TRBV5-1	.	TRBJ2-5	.	TGCGCCAGCAGCTCCTCAACAGGGCAAGAGACCCAGTACTTC	CASSSSTGQETQYF
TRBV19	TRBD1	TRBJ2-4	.	TGTGCCAGTAGTATAGAAGGGACAGGGCAAGTTGGCATTCAGTACTTC	CASSIEGTGQVGIQYF
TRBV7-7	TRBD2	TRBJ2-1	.	TGTGCCAGCAGCCCAGCGGGGCGGGCCTACAATGAGCAGTTCTTC	CASSPAGRAYNEQFF
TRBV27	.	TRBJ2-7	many	TGTGCCAGCAGTTCCCTGGCGAGGCCCGAGCAGTACTTC	CASSSLARPEQYF
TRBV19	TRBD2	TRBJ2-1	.	TGTGCCAGTAAAAGATCTAGCGGTAACTCCTACAATGAGCAGTTCTTC	CASKRSSGNSYNEQFF
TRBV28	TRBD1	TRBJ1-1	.	TGTGCCGTAGGGGGACAGGGCGTCGGTGAAGCTTTCTTT	CAVGGQGVGEAFF
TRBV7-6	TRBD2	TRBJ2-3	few	TGTGCCAGCAGCTTAGGGTCGACTAGCGAGTGGCCCACAGATACGCAGTATTTT	CASSLGSTSEWPTDTQYF
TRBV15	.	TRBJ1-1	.	TGTGCCACCAGCAGAACCCAGGGGTTTAACACTGAAGCTTTCTTT	CATSRTQGFNTEAFF
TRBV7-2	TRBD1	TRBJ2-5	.	TGTGCCAGCAGCTTCAGGACAGGAAAAGAGACCCAGTACTTC	CASSFRTGKETQYF
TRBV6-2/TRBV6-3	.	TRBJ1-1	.	TGTGCCAGCAGTTACCGGACAGCAAGGAACACTGAAGCTTTCTTT	CASSYRTARNTEAFF
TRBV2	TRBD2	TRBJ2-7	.	TGTGCCAGCAGTCGCGGACTAGCGGGAGTGGTATACGAGCAGTACTTC	CASSRGLAGVVYEQYF